Shown below are 11 T cell receptor beta chains from a single sample sequenced in a study of T cells expressing NK-cell markers. From its re-call of the 5' RACE reads, TCRdb lists each CDR3 protein once, without DNA. The table counts 350,000 to 400,000 distinct CDR3 sequences; about 10% lies in the top ten. Sequenced: blood T cells: a sorted CD56 or NKG2C T cell subset, CD4+ or CD8+ T cells, or bulk PBMC T cells (not recorded which). The receptors originated from a woman between 50 and 59 years old in good health.

J is TRBJ1-1 and V is TRBV10-3. Germline CDR1 reads ENHRY; CDR2 reads SYGVKD. The CDR3 contains 13 residues. The CDR3: CAISEGFATEAFF.

The CDR3 here is CASSLGMSETQYF. The rearrangement uses TRBV12-3 or TRBV12-4 and TRBJ2-5. The CDR3 contains 13 residues.

This rearrangement joins TRBV4-1 to TRBJ2-1. This CDR3 has 14 residues. Germline-derived CDR1 and CDR2 are MGHRA and YSYEKL. The CDR3 sequence: CASSQDPDGNEQFF.

The V and J genes are TRBV5-1 and TRBJ2-1; TCRdb proposes TRBD1, but this gene call is untestable without DNA. This CDR3 has 14 amino acids. Germline-derived CDR1 and CDR2 are SGHRS and YFSETQ. The chain's CDR3 is CASSLDARSVEQFF.

V is TRBV12-3 or TRBV12-4 and J is TRBJ2-1; lacking DNA, the TRBD1 call made by TCRdb goes unchecked. The CDR3 sequence is 13 residues long. This CDR3 is CASTSPETREQFF.

The gene calls are TRBV20-1 and TRBJ2-7. CDR1 and CDR2 from the germline V gene are DFQATT and SNEGSKA (reference sequence). The CDR3 is 14 residues long. The CDR3: CSARDRRESGEQYF.

The chain has TRBV29-1 and TRBJ2-1. Looked up from germline, CDR1 is SQVTM and CDR2 is ANQGSEA. The CDR3 has 11 residues. The CDR3 protein is CSVDFHNEQFF.

J is TRBJ2-5 and V is TRBV20-1; without DNA, the TCRdb call of TRBD1 cannot be checked. The CDR3 contains 16 residues. Per germline, CDR1 DFQATT and CDR2 SNEGSKA (reference sequence). The CDR3 sequence is CSARGAPGAPPETQYF.

The V gene is TRBV5-1, the J gene TRBJ2-3; TCRdb picks TRBD2, but there is no DNA to check that call. There are 14 residues in the CDR3. Germline loops: CDR1 SGHRS, CDR2 YFSETQ. The CDR3 loop is CASSFLADTDTQYF. Supplemented by reference TRBV5-1 and TRBJ2-3, the full variable domain reads KAGVTQTPRYLIKTRGQQVTLSCSPISGHRSVSWYQQTPGQGLQFLFEYFSETQRNKGNFPGRFSGRQFSNSRSEMNVSTLELGDSALYLCASSFLADTDTQYFGPGTRLTVL.

The chain employs TRBV3-1 and TRBJ2-3; TCRdb proposes TRBD2, but this gene call is untestable without DNA. The CDR3 is 15 residues long. Germline lookup yields CDR1 LGHDT and CDR2 YNNKEL (reference sequence). This CDR3 is CASSQGPGPTDTQYF.

This sequence joins TRBV2 and TRBJ1-5. Germline values: CDR1 SNHLY, CDR2 FYNNEI. The CDR3 length is 13 residues. CDR3 loop: CASSGYPNQPQHF.